The 8 T cell receptor beta chains given below trace back to one sample, sequenced in a study of metastatic and nonmetastatic thyroid tumors. TCRdb recomputed clones from the PCR reads via MiXCR. The table includes about 53,000 clones, 20% detected once. No treatment of any kind had been given to any patient before thyroid surgery. Source material: blood. The receptors come from a female donor with papillary thyroid cancer or a benign thyroid nodule (not recorded which). Some clones in this sample may be carry-over from other donors' samples.

V gene TRBV30 combines with J gene TRBJ2-7; 9 bases map to TRBD2. V trimming: 4 bases; J trimming: 3 bases; junction bases outside the gene matches: 7. The CDR3 is 14 amino acids. Looked up from germline, CDR1 is GTSNPN and CDR2 is SVGIG (reference sequence). CDR3 in amino acids: CAWTSGKRGYEQYF. CDR3 DNA: TGTGCCTGGACTAGCGGGAAGAGAGGCTACGAGCAGTACTTC.

This clone showed up many times. The rearrangement joins TRBV12-3 or TRBV12-4 to TRBJ2-3, with 9 bases fitting TRBD2. This CDR3 contains 15 residues. V dropped 6 bases and J dropped 2; count of bases not matched to a gene: 6. This CDR3 is CASRFLAGNTDTQYF. The CDR3 DNA follows: TGTGCCAGCAGATTCCTAGCGGGAAACACAGATACGCAGTATTTT.

The sample holds one count of this clone. This chain uses TRBV3-1 with TRBJ2-7, with D perhaps TRBD2 (5 bases). The length of the CDR3 is 15 residues. Deletions cut 3 bases from V and 4 bases from J, with 16 bases between. In germline, CDR1 is LGHDT, CDR2 YNNKEL (reference sequence). CDR3 DNA sequence: TGTGCCAGCAGCCAGCCCGCACAGTGGAGGTACGAGCAGTACTTC. Its translation: CASSQPAQWRYEQYF.

The chain links TRBV5-1 to TRBJ1-2, with TRBD1 as a possible D gene (5 bases). CDR3 length: 14 residues. Germline V lookup: CDR1 SGHRS, CDR2 YFSETQ. The V end lost 1 base, the J end lost 5 bases, and 12 bases lay between the germline ends. The CDR3 reads CASSLSRGGYGYTF. In DNA form, the CDR3 reads TGCGCCAGCAGCTTGTCCCGTGGGGGATATGGCTACACCTTC.

This clone was picked up a small number of times. V usage is TRBV6-1 and J usage is TRBJ2-6; the D gene could be TRBD1 or TRBD2 (5 bases each). Germline V gene lookup returns CDR1 MNHNS and CDR2 SASEGT. The CDR3 length is 16 residues. Trimming took 1 base from V and 9 from J, leaving 16 bases between them. The CDR3 DNA reads as TGTGCCAGCAGTGAAGGTACCTGGGACGGGAACAACGTCCTGACTTTC. It codes for CASSEGTWDGNNVLTF.

This clone has a count of ten or more. This chain uses TRBV19 with TRBJ2-7, with 12 bases matching TRBD1. This CDR3 has 15 amino acids. The V gene's germline CDR1 is LNHDA and CDR2 SQIVND (reference sequence). The J segment lost 3 bases and the V segment lost 5 bases, leaving 5 bases of the junction unmatched. CDR3 bases: TGTGCCAGTAGTTTGGGGACAGGGGGCTTCTACGAGCAGTACTTC. As protein: CASSLGTGGFYEQYF. Based on the CDR3 plus reference TRBV19 and TRBJ2-7, the full variable domain is DGGITQSPKYLFRKEGQNVTLSCEQNLNHDAMYWYRQDPGQGLRLIYYSQIVNDFQKGDIAEGYSVSREKKESFPLTVTSAQKNPTAFYLCASSLGTGGFYEQYFGPGTRLTVT.

This clone was picked up many times. This sequence joins TRBV4-1 and TRBJ2-7; D is possibly TRBD1 or TRBD2 (5 bases each). The germline V and J ends were trimmed by 4 bases and 1 base, with 11 bases remaining between them. Germline lookup yields CDR1 MGHRA and CDR2 YSYEKL. The CDR3 runs to 14 residues. DNA of the CDR3: TGCGCCAGCAGCCCCCGGGACGGGTCCTACGAGCAGTACTTC. As protein: CASSPRDGSYEQYF.

This clone was recorded many times. The chain uses TRBV2 and TRBJ1-2, with D possibly TRBD1 on 6 matching bases. This CDR3 region has 13 residues. Trimming shortened V by 4 bases and J by 8 bases, and 14 bases separated the two germline ends. From germline, CDR1 is SNHLY and CDR2 FYNNEI. For the CDR3, the DNA is TGTGCCAGCAGTGCCCCGGGGGCGAGGGGCTACACCTTC. Its protein is CASSAPGARGYTF.